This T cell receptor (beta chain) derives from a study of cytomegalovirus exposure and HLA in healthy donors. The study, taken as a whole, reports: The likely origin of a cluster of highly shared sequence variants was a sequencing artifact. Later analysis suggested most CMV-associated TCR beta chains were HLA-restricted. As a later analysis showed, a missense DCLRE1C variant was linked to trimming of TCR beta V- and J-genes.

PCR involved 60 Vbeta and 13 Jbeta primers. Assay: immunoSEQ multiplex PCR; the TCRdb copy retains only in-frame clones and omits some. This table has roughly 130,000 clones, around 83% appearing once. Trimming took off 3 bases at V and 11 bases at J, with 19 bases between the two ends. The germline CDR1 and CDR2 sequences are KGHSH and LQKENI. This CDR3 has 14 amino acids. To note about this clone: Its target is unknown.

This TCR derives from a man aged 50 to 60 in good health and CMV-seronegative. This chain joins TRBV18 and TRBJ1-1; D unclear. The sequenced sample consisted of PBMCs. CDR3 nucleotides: TGTGCCAGCTCACCTCTAGCAGATACCTATCTCGCTTTCTTT. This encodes CASSPLADTYLAFF.